This passage covers 11 T cell receptor beta chains from one sample sequenced in a study of blood T cell repertoires in COVID-19 (dated by TCRdb to the early 2020s). The library was built by means of the immunoSEQ multiplex PCR assay. Imported from immuneACCESS, the table was reduced by TCRdb to in-frame sequences with V and J called. These copies leave out some clones; in studies compared against another copy, an unresolved V gene accounts for under half, and the cause of the remainder is not known. The sample has hundreds of thousands of clones on record, 65% to 90% of them singletons. Of the sample, about 14% falls within the top ten clones. What was sequenced was peripheral blood. These receptors were collected from a human donor in a cohort sampled during active COVID-19.

V usage is TRBV2 and J usage is TRBJ2-3, with D possibly matching TRBD2 (7 bases). Trimming cost V 10 bases and J 6 bases, with 20 bases left between them. Germline CDR1 reads SNHLY; CDR2 reads FYNNEI. The CDR3 is 14 amino acids. This chain's CDR3 is CAKGGEQLTDTQYF. The CDR3 DNA reads TGTGCCAAGGGGGGGGAGCAGCTAACGGATACGCAGTATTTT.

The V call is TRBV5-1, the J call TRBJ2-7, with 12 bases lining up with TRBD2. V shed 0 bases and J 5 bases; nucleotides not matched to a gene: 6. Germline V gene sequence: CDR1 SGHRS, CDR2 YFSETQ. The CDR3 contains 16 residues. The CDR3 sequence: CASSLEKTSGSNEQYF. The DNA for the CDR3 is TGCGCCAGCAGCTTGGAGAAGACTAGCGGGAGTAACGAGCAGTACTTC.

This clone appeared a few times. This chain links TRBV9 with TRBJ1-3, with D possibly matching TRBD1 (5 bases). The germline gives CDR1 SGDLS, CDR2 YYNGEE. With 3 bases removed from V and 2 bases from J, the gap between germline ends came to 12 bases. The CDR3 length is 15 residues. In DNA, the CDR3 is TGTGCCAGCAGCGCCCGACAGTCTCCTGGAAACACCATATATTTT. Protein: CASSARQSPGNTIYF.

The J gene is TRBJ1-2, the V gene TRBV14; maybe TRBD1 (5 bases). The CDR3 length is 15 residues. Trimming cost V 2 bases and J 2 bases, with 12 bases left between them. CDR1 is SGHDN and CDR2 is FVKESK in the germline V gene. The CDR3 loop is CASSQYQRGNYGYTF. The DNA of the CDR3 is TGTGCCAGCAGCCAATATCAACGGGGGAACTATGGCTACACCTTC.

The CDR3, as DNA: TGTGCCAGCAGCCTCGGGGGGCATTACGAGCAGTACTTC. Protein sequence: CASSLGGHYEQYF. The genes are TRBV7-9 and TRBJ2-7; tentatively, D is TRBD2 (7 bases). This CDR3 has 13 residues. Per germline, CDR1 SEHNR and CDR2 FQNEAQ (reference sequence). Trimming cost V 5 bases and J 4 bases, with 12 bases left between them.

The chain employs TRBV18 and TRBJ1-2; D is undetermined. The CDR3 totals 16 residues. V dropped 0 bases and J dropped 7 bases, with 18 bases sitting between them. CDR1 and CDR2 from the germline V gene are KGHSH and LQKENI. The CDR3 sequence: CASSPPVLTRLGGYTF. CDR3 in DNA: TGTGCCAGCTCACCACCAGTCTTGACACGGCTCGGTGGCTACACCTTC.

Regarding this clone: At one boundary the junction diverges from the germline segment, which might be a read error. This chain joins TRBV28 and TRBJ2-7; D call uncertain. Looked up from germline, CDR1 is MDHEN and CDR2 is SYDVKM. The CDR3 consists of 11 residues. For the CDR3, the DNA is TGTGCCAGCAGTATGCTCGGGTCTTGGTCCTTC. This codes for CASSMLGSWSF.

V usage is TRBV3-1 (or the pseudogene TRBV3-2) and J usage is TRBJ1-1; D is perhaps TRBD1 (5 bases). With 4 bases removed from V and 1 base from J, the gap between germline ends came to 19 bases. This CDR3 comprises 17 residues. Germline assignment: CDR1 LGHDT and CDR2 YNNKEL (reference sequence). DNA of the CDR3: TGTGCCAGCAGCCCCGGGAGGTCCCGAGGGGCGAACACTGAAGCTTTCTTT. Its translation is CASSPGRSRGANTEAFF.

The CDR3 region has the DNA TGTGCCACCGGTGGGAGCTCCTATAATTCACCCCTCCACTTT. Translation gives CATGGSSYNSPLHF. The V call is TRBV19, the J call TRBJ1-6; D remains unclear. Germline loops: CDR1 LNHDA, CDR2 SQIVND (reference sequence). V dropped 10 bases and J dropped 0 bases, with 10 bases sitting between them. The CDR3 length is 14 residues.

V is TRBV5-1 and J is TRBJ2-5, with D possibly matching TRBD1 (5 bases). The CDR3 contains 15 residues. Germline CDR1 SGHRS, CDR2 YFSETQ. V was pared by 2 bases and J by 2 bases, with 13 bases between. The CDR3 loop is CASSLPTGRQETQYF. CDR3 DNA sequence: TGCGCCAGCAGCTTACCTACAGGAAGGCAAGAGACCCAGTACTTC.

This chain uses TRBV19 with TRBJ2-1, with D maybe TRBD2 (6 bases). CDR1 LNHDA and CDR2 SQIVND come from the germline V gene (reference sequence). V lost 5 bases and J lost 1, with 15 bases in between. The CDR3 covers 16 residues. This chain's CDR3 is CASSPIIGRSYNEQFF. The DNA for the CDR3 is TGTGCCAGTAGTCCCATCATAGGGAGGTCCTACAATGAGCAGTTCTTC.